This T cell receptor beta chain is from a study of OX40 agonist ivuxolimab in advanced cancers. Study background: Ivuxolimab is an agonistic anti-OX40 (CD134) antibody, and patients were treated with it. Three patients showed partial responses: one hepatocellular carcinoma and two cutaneous melanoma cases.

Exclusion applied to patients with autoimmune disease history or systemic immunosuppression. TCRdb's copy holds only in-frame clones and misses some; the assay was immunoSEQ multiplex PCR. The table lists tens of thousands of clones, around nine tenths of them singletons. The TCR was taken from an adult with an advanced solid tumor such as melanoma, head and neck, liver or kidney cancer. The material sequenced was CD4+ or CD8+ T cells sorted from blood, taken in a trial of the OX40 agonist ivuxolimab.

CDR3 protein: CASRPGLAGVEQYF. CDR3 nucleotide sequence: TGTGCCAGCAGGCCGGGACTAGCGGGAGTGGAGCAGTACTTC. The gene calls are TRBV28 and TRBJ2-7, with 14 bases matching TRBD2. This CDR3 is 14 amino acids long. Germline V gene sequence: CDR1 MDHEN, CDR2 SYDVKM. J gave up 7 bases and V 6 bases, and 5 bases lay outside the gene matches.